These 27 T cell receptor beta chains originate from one sample sequenced in a study of T-cell memory formation after mild COVID-19. One entry per CDR3 protein results from TCRdb running MiXCR on the 5' RACE reads. The table lists roughly 450,000 distinct CDR3 sequences, roughly 20% of them singletons. The specimen was PBMCs or a T cell subset sorted from them (not recorded which). The receptors shown here come from an adult woman who had mild COVID-19 (a few samples of this study predate the infection). Cell type and time point are not known.

The J gene is TRBJ2-5, the V gene TRBV29-1, with D possibly matching TRBD1 (5 bases). Germline CDR1 is SQVTM and CDR2 is ANQGSEA. V was trimmed by 2 bases and J by 0 bases, leaving 10 bases between them. The CDR3 loop spans 14 amino acids. The CDR3 region has the DNA TGCAGCGTTGAACCGCAGGGTAACCAAGAGACCCAGTACTTC. This gives the protein CSVEPQGNQETQYF.

The chain joins TRBV19 to TRBJ2-7; D is perhaps TRBD1 (6 bases). V was clipped by 10 bases and J by 3 bases, with 10 bases between them. There are 11 residues in the CDR3. Germline V gene sequence: CDR1 LNHDA, CDR2 SQIVND (reference sequence). The CDR3 loop is CATQGHYEQYF. The CDR3 nucleotides are TGTGCCACCCAGGGACACTACGAGCAGTACTTC.

A single count supports this clonotype. The rearrangement links TRBV20-1 to TRBJ2-7, with 9 positions matching TRBD2. Germline V lookup: CDR1 DFQATT, CDR2 SNEGSKA (reference sequence). After removal of 3 bases from V and 6 bases from J, the junction contained 12 bases not matched to a gene. The length of the CDR3 is 15 residues. The CDR3 reads CSASRAAGGPIEQYF. Here the CDR3 DNA reads TGCAGTGCTAGCCGAGCGGCGGGAGGGCCCATCGAGCAGTACTTC.

This clonotype was detected many times. The chain employs TRBV5-1 and TRBJ2-3; 12 bases are a match to TRBD1. The CDR3 runs 16 residues. Unmatched junction bases numbered 6, after V lost 3 bases and J lost 4 bases. Germline V gene lookup returns CDR1 SGHRS and CDR2 YFSETQ. CDR3 residues: CASSWSGTGGSDTQYF. The CDR3 DNA sequence: TGCGCCAGCAGCTGGTCTGGGACAGGGGGCTCAGATACGCAGTATTTT.

This clonotype was recorded a few times. The chain is built from TRBV20-1 and TRBJ2-3; 8 bases align to TRBD2. This CDR3 contains 13 residues. Trimming cost V 5 bases and J 4 bases; bases outside gene matches: 5. The germline V gene encodes CDR1 DFQATT and CDR2 SNEGSKA (reference sequence). DNA of the CDR3: TGCAGTGCTCGCCTAGCGGGCGCAGATACGCAGTATTTT. It codes for CSARLAGADTQYF.

The chain links TRBV29-1 to TRBJ2-3; D may be TRBD1 (6 bases). The CDR3 runs 13 residues. Germline CDR1 is SQVTM and CDR2 is ANQGSEA. V gave up 7 bases and J gave up 5 bases, with 16 bases separating them. The CDR3: CSAPSTGIDTQYF. In DNA, the CDR3 is TGCAGCGCCCCGAGTACAGGGATAGATACGCAGTATTTT.

This chain links TRBV29-1 with TRBJ1-5; 9 bases map to TRBD1. V shed 5 bases and J 7 bases; nucleotides not matched to a gene: 6. Germline V lookup: CDR1 SQVTM, CDR2 ANQGSEA. The CDR3 has 13 amino acids. The CDR3 sequence: CSVQQGARQPQHF. Here the CDR3 DNA reads TGCAGCGTTCAACAGGGGGCCAGACAGCCCCAGCATTTT.

This clonotype showed up just a few times. The rearrangement joins TRBV10-3 to TRBJ2-2; tentative D call: TRBD1 (6 bases). This CDR3 comprises 14 residues. The V gene lost 9 bases and the J gene lost 3 bases, with 14 bases spanning the gap. CDR1 ENHRY and CDR2 SYGVKD come from the germline V gene. The CDR3: CAISRGADTGELFF. CDR3 coding DNA: TGTGCCATTAGCAGGGGCGCGGACACCGGGGAGCTGTTTTTT.

This rearrangement joins TRBV20-1 to TRBJ2-7; 11 bases map to TRBD2. J lost 3 bases, V lost 5 bases, and 9 bases had no gene match. The CDR3 length is 15 residues. CDR1 is DFQATT, CDR2 SNEGSKA, per germline (reference sequence). The CDR3: CSASHGTSGYYEQYF. The CDR3 coding sequence is TGCAGTGCTTCACATGGGACTAGCGGTTACTACGAGCAGTACTTC.

The gene calls are TRBV7-6 and TRBJ2-7; no definite D call. This CDR3 has 14 amino acids. The V gene lost 5 bases and the J gene lost 0 bases, with 11 bases spanning the gap. The germline CDR1 and CDR2 sequences are SGHVS and FNYEAQ. The CDR3: CASSPRLDSYEQYF. Written as DNA, the CDR3 is TGTGCCAGCAGCCCAAGGCTAGACTCCTACGAGCAGTACTTC.

This chain connects TRBV12-3 or TRBV12-4 to TRBJ2-2; no reliable D call. Trimming took 8 bases from V and 7 from J, leaving 14 bases between them. The length of the CDR3 is 13 residues. DNA of the CDR3: TGTGCCAGCGAAGGGTTTCTTGGCGGGGAGCTGTTTTTT. Translation: CASEGFLGGELFF.

This clonotype was seen a handful of times. The rearrangement joins TRBV10-3 to TRBJ1-6; D not resolved. CDR1 and CDR2 from the germline V gene are ENHRY and SYGVKD. The CDR3 is 13 amino acids. V dropped 4 bases and J dropped 5 bases, with 6 bases sitting between them. The CDR3 here is CAISGQNNSPLHF. CDR3 nucleotides: TGTGCCATCAGTGGGCAGAATAATTCACCCCTCCACTTT.

This clonotype has just a few counts. V usage is TRBV9 and J usage is TRBJ2-1; 7 bases are a match to TRBD1. Germline trimming cut 3 bases from V and 10 bases from J; bases unmatched to any gene: 10. The germline V gene has CDR1 SGDLS and CDR2 YYNGEE. This CDR3 is built from 14 residues. CDR3 in amino acids: CASSEGLWDREQFF. The CDR3 DNA reads TGTGCCAGCAGCGAGGGCCTATGGGACAGAGAGCAGTTCTTC. The full variable domain, in which reference TRBV9 and TRBJ2-1 provide the parts outside the CDR3, is DSGVTQTPKHLITATGQRVTLRCSPRSGDLSVYWYQQSLDQGLQFLIQYYNGEERAKGNILERFSAQQFPDLHSELNLSSLELGDSALYFCASSEGLWDREQFFGPGTRLTVL.

The table lists this clonotype with a few counts. This chain uses TRBV20-1 with TRBJ2-1; D possibly corresponds to TRBD2 (6 bases). The CDR3 runs 16 residues. Germline CDR1 is DFQATT and CDR2 is SNEGSKA (reference sequence). Trimming removed 3 bases at V and 2 bases at J, with 17 bases between. In DNA, the CDR3 is TGCAGTGCTAGTCCGGTGGGTAGCGGCACCTACAATGAGCAGTTCTTC. Translation: CSASPVGSGTYNEQFF.

A few counts support this clonotype. The CDR3: CSAWTVGEKLFF. CDR3 coding DNA: TGCAGTGCTTGGACAGTAGGGGAAAAACTGTTTTTT. The chain uses TRBV20-1 and TRBJ1-4, with a tentative D call TRBD1 (6 bases). The CDR3 totals 12 residues. Germline loops: CDR1 DFQATT, CDR2 SNEGSKA (reference sequence). The V end lost 5 bases, the J end lost 8 bases, and 12 bases lay between the germline ends.

This chain links TRBV7-2 with TRBJ2-3; maybe TRBD1 (6 bases). The CDR3 runs to 15 residues. Germline lookup yields CDR1 SGHTA and CDR2 FQGNSA. Trimming took off 5 bases at V and 2 bases at J, with 14 bases between the two ends. In DNA, the CDR3 is TGTGCCAGCAGCCCCCAGGGGAAGGACACAGATACGCAGTATTTT. Amino acids: CASSPQGKDTDTQYF.

V is TRBV24-1 and J is TRBJ1-5; TRBD1 aligns across 7 bases. Germline values: CDR1 KGHDR, CDR2 SFDVKD. J was trimmed by 7 bases and V by 7 bases; bases with no gene match: 9. CDR3 length: 14 residues. The CDR3 protein is CATSLQGNDQPQHF. The CDR3 DNA is TGTGCCACCAGCTTACAGGGGAACGACCAGCCCCAGCATTTT.

This CDR3 is CASSVDSYEKLFF. CDR3 coding DNA: TGTGCCAGCAGTGTCGACAGCTATGAAAAACTGTTTTTT. The chain uses TRBV12-3 or TRBV12-4 and TRBJ1-4; D perhaps matches TRBD1 (5 bases). V was trimmed by 5 bases and J by 6 bases, leaving 10 bases between them. The CDR3 sequence is 13 residues long.

This clonotype has a count of ten or more. The chain links TRBV7-2 to TRBJ2-3; D possibly corresponds to TRBD1 (6 bases). The CDR3 is made up of 17 amino acids. Deletions cut 5 bases from V and 4 bases from J, with 22 bases between. Per the germline V gene, CDR1 is SGHTA and CDR2 is FQGNSA. The CDR3 DNA reads as TGTGCCAGCAGCGTCCGACGAGGGGGTGGAGCGGCAGATACGCAGTATTTT. It yields the protein CASSVRRGGGAADTQYF.

The V call is TRBV29-1, the J call TRBJ2-3, with 7 positions matching TRBD1. The J segment lost 3 bases and the V segment lost 3 bases, leaving 3 bases of the junction unmatched. The CDR3 is 13 residues long. In germline, CDR1 is SQVTM, CDR2 ANQGSEA. The CDR3 spells CSVEPGQTDTQYF. DNA for the CDR3: TGCAGCGTTGAGCCGGGACAGACAGATACGCAGTATTTT.

This clonotype has more than one count but fewer than ten. The gene calls are TRBV12-3 or TRBV12-4 and TRBJ2-7; 7 bases line up with TRBD2. V dropped 3 bases and J dropped 4; count of bases not matched to a gene: 9. The CDR3 runs 15 residues. CDR3 coding DNA: TGTGCCAGCAGTTTTGGTGCCAGCGGGGAATACGAGCAGTACTTC. It encodes CASSFGASGEYEQYF.

The chain is built from TRBV24-1 and TRBJ2-1; 14 bases align to TRBD2. The germline gives CDR1 KGHDR, CDR2 SFDVKD. V lost 7 bases, J lost 0 bases, and 10 bases stayed unmatched. The CDR3 extends over 19 amino acids. CDR3 nucleotides: TGTGCCACCAGGGGGGGGACTAGCGGGAGTAGGGGCTCCTACAATGAGCAGTTCTTC. It translates to CATRGGTSGSRGSYNEQFF.

V and J are TRBV5-1 and TRBJ2-7; 13 bases are shared with TRBD2. The V and J ends lost 0 bases and 0 bases, in that order; junction bases with no gene match: 9. The CDR3 contains 19 residues. Per the germline V gene, CDR1 is SGHRS and CDR2 is YFSETQ. The CDR3 DNA is TGCGCCAGCAGCTTGGGGGACGGACTAGCGGGGGTCCGCTCCTACGAGCAGTACTTC. This encodes CASSLGDGLAGVRSYEQYF.

V gene TRBV27 combines with J gene TRBJ2-1; a weak D match, TRBD2 (5 bases). V was trimmed by 5 bases and J by 9 bases, leaving 23 bases between them. The V gene's germline CDR1 is MNHEY and CDR2 SMNVEV (reference sequence). CDR3 length: 16 amino acids. The DNA for the CDR3 is TGTGCCAGCAGTCTGTGGATCACCTCGCACCGGGGTGAGCAGTTCTTC. Protein sequence: CASSLWITSHRGEQFF.

This clonotype turned up a few times. The chain uses TRBV9 and TRBJ1-2; D uncertain. V was pared by 0 bases and J by 8 bases, with 11 bases between. The germline V gene has CDR1 SGDLS and CDR2 YYNGEE. This CDR3 is built from 13 residues. CDR3 amino acids: CASSVEPESGYTF. The DNA of the CDR3 is TGTGCCAGCAGCGTAGAACCCGAATCGGGCTACACCTTC.

This clonotype was observed at least ten times. The V and J genes are TRBV5-5 and TRBJ2-3; TRBD1 matches at 9 bases. Germline V lookup: CDR1 SGHKS, CDR2 YYEKEE (reference sequence). CDR3 length equals 14 residues. Trimming took 3 bases from V and 6 from J; bases not matched to a gene: 5. The CDR3 is CASSYGQGTDTQYF. In DNA, the CDR3 is TGTGCCAGCAGCTACGGACAGGGGACGGATACGCAGTATTTT.

V and J are TRBV7-8 and TRBJ1-5; D is unclear. The CDR3 has 12 amino acids. In germline, CDR1 is SGHVS, CDR2 FQNEAQ. Trimming left V 1 base short and J 6 bases short, with 4 bases between. The CDR3 DNA follows: TGTGCCAGCAGCTTAGTCCCTCAGCCCCAGCATTTT. It translates to CASSLVPQPQHF.